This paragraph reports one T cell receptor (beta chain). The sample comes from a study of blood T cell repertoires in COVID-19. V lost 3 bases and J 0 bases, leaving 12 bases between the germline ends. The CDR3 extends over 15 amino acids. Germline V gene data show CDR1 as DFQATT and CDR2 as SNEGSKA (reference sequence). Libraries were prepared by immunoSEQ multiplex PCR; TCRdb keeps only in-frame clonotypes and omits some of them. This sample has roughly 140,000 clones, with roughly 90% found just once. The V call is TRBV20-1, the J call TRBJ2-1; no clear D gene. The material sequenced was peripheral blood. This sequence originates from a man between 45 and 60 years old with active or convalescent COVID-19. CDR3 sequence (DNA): TGCAGTGCTAGTACAGCTCAGAGCTCCTACAATGAGCAGTTCTTC. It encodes CSASTAQSSYNEQFF.